The 3 T cell receptor beta chains below come from one sample, sequenced in a study of graft-versus-host responses after intestinal transplantation. The researchers put some 200,000 CFSE-labeled responder cells into plates with some 200,000 irradiated, violet-dye-labeled stimulator cells. The method was immunoSEQ multiplex PCR; TCRdb's version includes in-frame clones alone and lacks a portion of them. Here the sample spans 20,000 to 25,000 clones, about 35% being singletons. Sample: alloreactive CD8+ T cells from a mixed lymphocyte reaction culture, taken before intestinal transplant. This sample's subset: CFSE-low proliferating T cells sorted from roughly six-day pre-transplant mixed lymphocyte reaction (GvH or HvG direction). These receptors were collected from a human patient who received an intestinal transplant.

The chain couples TRBV29-1 to TRBJ2-7; D uncertain. The V end lost 4 bases, the J end lost 0 bases, and 10 bases lay between the germline ends. The length of the CDR3 is 13 residues. Germline CDR1 SQVTM, CDR2 ANQGSEA. The CDR3 protein is CSVVGSSSYEQYF. CDR3 coding DNA: TGCAGCGTTGTGGGTTCTAGCTCCTACGAGCAGTACTTC.

The chain employs TRBV5-1 and TRBJ2-1; 10 nucleotides align to TRBD1. The CDR3 is made up of 18 amino acids. Germline loops: CDR1 SGHRS, CDR2 YFSETQ. The ends lost 4 bases at V and 5 bases at J; junction bases unmatched: 15. This chain's CDR3 is CASSLAGTGVQGDNEQFF. In nucleotides, the CDR3 is TGCGCCAGCAGCCTGGCCGGGACAGGGGTGCAGGGGGACAATGAGCAGTTCTTC.

The genes are TRBV27 and TRBJ2-7; perhaps D is TRBD1 or TRBD2 (5 bases each). CDR3 length: 16 amino acids. V lost 6 bases to trimming and J lost 3 bases, with 21 bases between them. Germline V gives CDR1 MNHEY, CDR2 SMNVEV (reference sequence). The CDR3, as DNA: TGTGCCAGCAGCCAGCAGGGAGCAGCTGGGTTCTACGAGCAGTACTTC. It translates to CASSQQGAAGFYEQYF.